This T cell receptor beta chain was documented in a study of shared clonotypes between healthy human individuals. Study-wide background: A donor's plate count was three for CD4 naive and three for CD4 memory; CD8 naive had two and CD8 memory one.

Sequenced by immunoSEQ multiplex PCR; TCRdb stores in-frame clones only, minus some. This sample has around 2,000,000 clones, with over 85% found just once. The study's findings and limits: Only a few donors were included, so the genetic and exposure-history diversity represented was limited.

On this clone itself: Its specificity is not known.

Naive CD8 cells lacked CD45RO, underwent positive selection for CCR7 and left out terminally differentiated effector memory CD45RA+ cells. Within Nashville, Tennessee resided all donors, each a Caucasian adult. V gave up 3 bases and J gave up 5 bases, with 8 bases separating them. CDR1 SGHRS and CDR2 YFSETQ come from the germline V gene. The CDR3 runs to 12 residues. The sequence came from a man between 18 and 35 years old in good health. Sequenced: naive CD8+ T cells sorted from blood. The chain links TRBV5-1 to TRBJ2-5; no firm D call. The CDR3 spells CASSSAGETQYF. In DNA form, the CDR3 reads TGCGCCAGCAGCTCCGCCGGGGAGACCCAGTACTTC.